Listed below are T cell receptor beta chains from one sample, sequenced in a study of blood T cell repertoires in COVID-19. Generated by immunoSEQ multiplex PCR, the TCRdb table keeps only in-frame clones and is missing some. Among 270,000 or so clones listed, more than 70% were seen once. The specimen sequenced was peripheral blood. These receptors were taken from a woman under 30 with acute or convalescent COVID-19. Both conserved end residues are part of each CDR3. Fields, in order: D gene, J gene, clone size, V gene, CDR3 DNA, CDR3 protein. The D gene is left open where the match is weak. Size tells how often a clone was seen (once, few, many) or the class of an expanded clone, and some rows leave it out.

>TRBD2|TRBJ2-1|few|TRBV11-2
TGTGCCAGCAGCTTATCTCTAGGACTAGCGGGTATTGAGCAGTTCTTC
CASSLSLGLAGIEQFF
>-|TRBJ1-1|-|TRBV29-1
TGCAGCGTTGTGTTATCAGGGAGGGGTCCTCTGACTGAAGCTTTCTTT
CSVVLSGRGPLTEAFF
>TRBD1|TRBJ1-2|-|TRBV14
TGTGCCAGCAGCCCAAGACAGGGTAAAGAAGGCTACACCTTC
CASSPRQGKEGYTF
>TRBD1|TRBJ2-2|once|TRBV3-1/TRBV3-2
TGTGCCAGCAGCCACAGGACAGGAATCACCGGGGAGCTGTTTTTT
CASSHRTGITGELFF
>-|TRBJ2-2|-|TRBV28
TGTGCCAGCAGTCCAGACGGACAGGGGGAGCTGTTTTTT
CASSPDGQGELFF
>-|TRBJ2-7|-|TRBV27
TGTGCCAGCAGTTTTCGCTCCGGGACTTTATCGTTCGAGCAGTACTTC
CASSFRSGTLSFEQYF
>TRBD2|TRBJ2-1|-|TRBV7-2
TGTGCCAGCAGACAGCCTAGCGGGAGTGGTGAGCAGTTCTTC
CASRQPSGSGEQFF
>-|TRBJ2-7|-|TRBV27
TGTGCCAGCAGGAAGGCTAGCGCTACGTGGGAGCAGTACTTC
CASRKASATWEQYF
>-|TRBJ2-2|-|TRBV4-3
TGCGCCAGCAGCCAAGATGCAGGGACCGGGGAGCTGTTTTTT
CASSQDAGTGELFF
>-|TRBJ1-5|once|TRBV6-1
TGTGCCAGCAGTGATTACGGTAGCAATCAGCCCCAGCATTTT
CASSDYGSNQPQHF
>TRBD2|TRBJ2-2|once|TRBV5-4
TGTGCCAGCAGCTTGGACGGCCTAGCGGGAGGGCCCCGGGAGCTGTTTTTT
CASSLDGLAGGPRELFF
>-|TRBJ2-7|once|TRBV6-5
TGTGCCAGCAGTTACGGGGGCAGCGACTACGAGCAGTACTTC
CASSYGGSDYEQYF
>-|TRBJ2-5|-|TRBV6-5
TGTGCCAGCAGTTACTTCGGCCAGGGGATTAGGGAGACCCAGTACTTC
CASSYFGQGIRETQYF
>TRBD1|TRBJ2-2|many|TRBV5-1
TGCGCCAGCAGCGATAGGACAGGGAACACCGGGGAGCTGTTTTTT
CASSDRTGNTGELFF
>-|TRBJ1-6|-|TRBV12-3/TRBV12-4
TGTGCCAGCACCCAGGGATATAATTCACCCCTCCACTTT
CASTQGYNSPLHF
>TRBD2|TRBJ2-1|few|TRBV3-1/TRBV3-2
TGTGCCAGCAGCCTCCCTGGGCGGGAGGGCCTGATTCATAATGAGCAGTTCTTC
CASSLPGREGLIHNEQFF
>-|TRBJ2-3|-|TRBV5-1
TGCGCCAGCAGCTTGGATTGGGGAGGAGGCCCAGATACGCAGTATTTT
CASSLDWGGGPDTQYF
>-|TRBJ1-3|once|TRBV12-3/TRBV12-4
TGTGCCAGCAGTCGGGGGTACACCATATATTTT
CASSRGYTIYF
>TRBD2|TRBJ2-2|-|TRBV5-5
TGTGCCAGCAGCTTGGTGGCGGGGGGGAACACCGGGGAGCTGTTTTTT
CASSLVAGGNTGELFF
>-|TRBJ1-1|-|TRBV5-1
TGCGCCAGCAGCTTGGCCAACGGGGGGAACACTGAAGCTTTCTTT
CASSLANGGNTEAFF
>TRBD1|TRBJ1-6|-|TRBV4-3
TGCGCCAGCAGCCAAGATGGACCGCAGGGGGCAAAGAATTCACCCCTCCACTTT
CASSQDGPQGAKNSPLHF
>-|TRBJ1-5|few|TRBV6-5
TGTGCCAGCAGTCAGACAGATGGAGATCAGCCCCAGCATTTT
CASSQTDGDQPQHF
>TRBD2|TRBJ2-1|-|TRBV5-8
TGTGCCAGCAACCCTGCGGTTGGGACTAGCTTTTTCTTC
CASNPAVGTSFFF
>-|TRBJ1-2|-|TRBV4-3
TGCGCCAGCAGCCAAGGGCCCGAAGACTATGGCTACACCTTC
CASSQGPEDYGYTF
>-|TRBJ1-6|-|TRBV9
TGTGCCAGCAGCCCAAAGGGACGGGGGATTTCACCCCTCCACTTT
CASSPKGRGISPLHF
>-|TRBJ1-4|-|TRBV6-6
TGTGCCAGCAGTTACTCGGCCGACAGATTAAAACTGTTTTTT
CASSYSADRLKLFF
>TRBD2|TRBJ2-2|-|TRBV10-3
TGTGCCATCCGAGCCTTAGCGGGAGAAAACACCGGGGAGCTGTTTTTT
CAIRALAGENTGELFF
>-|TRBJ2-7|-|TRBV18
TGTGCCAGCTCACCAGGGCCTAGCTACCTCCACTACGAGCAGTACTTC
CASSPGPSYLHYEQYF
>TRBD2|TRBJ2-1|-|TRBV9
TGTGCCAGCAGCGGGACTAGCGGACACAATGAGCAGTTCTTC
CASSGTSGHNEQFF
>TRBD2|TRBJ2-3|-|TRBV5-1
TGCGCCAGCAGCTTGGGTAGCGGGGGGCGCACAGATACGCAGTATTTT
CASSLGSGGRTDTQYF
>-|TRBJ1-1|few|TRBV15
TGTGCCACCAGCGAGGGTTCGGGCACTGAAGCTTTCTTT
CATSEGSGTEAFF
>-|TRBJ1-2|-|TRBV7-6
TGTGCCAGCAGCTTATCCATCTCAGGGTTTAACTATGGCTACACCTTC
CASSLSISGFNYGYTF
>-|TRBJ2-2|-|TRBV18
TGTGCCAGCTCACCAATTAGCTACGGGGAGCTGTTTTTT
CASSPISYGELFF
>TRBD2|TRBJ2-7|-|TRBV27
TGTGCCAGCAGTCCCACCCGGGGGGGCCCCTACGAGCAGTACTTC
CASSPTRGGPYEQYF
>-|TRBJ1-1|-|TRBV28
TGTGCCAGCAGTTTCCAGGCCATCATGAACACTGAAGCTTTCTTT
CASSFQAIMNTEAFF
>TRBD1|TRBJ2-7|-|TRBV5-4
TGTGCCAGCAGCTTGGATCGGACAGGGGCGAGATACGAGCAGTACTTC
CASSLDRTGARYEQYF
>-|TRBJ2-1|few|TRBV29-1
TGCAGCGTTGAAAAACAGGTCAATGAGCAGTTCTTC
CSVEKQVNEQFF
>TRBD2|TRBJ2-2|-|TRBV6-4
TGTGCCAGCAGTCCGGGACTAGCGCAAACCGGGGAGCTGTTTTTT
CASSPGLAQTGELFF
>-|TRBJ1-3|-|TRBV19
TGTGCCAGTAGTATCCGCGCAGGGTCAAGCTCTGGAAACACCATATATTTT
CASSIRAGSSSGNTIYF
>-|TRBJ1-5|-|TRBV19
TGTGCCAGTAGCCTGGGGAGCCAGCCCCAGCATTTT
CASSLGSQPQHF
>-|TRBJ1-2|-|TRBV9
TGTGCCAGCAGCGTATCCCTCCAGGGGCCTCATGGCTACACCTTC
CASSVSLQGPHGYTF
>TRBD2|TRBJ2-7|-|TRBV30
TGTGCCTGGAGCCCCCGGCGGGGGGTGGGGCAGACCTACGAGCAGTACTTC
CAWSPRRGVGQTYEQYF
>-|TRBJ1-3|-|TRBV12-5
TGTGCTAGTGGTTTGGACCCAGGAGGGGCCGGGCCTTTAGGAAACACCATATATTTT
CASGLDPGGAGPLGNTIYF
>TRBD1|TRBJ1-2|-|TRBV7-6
TGTGCCAGCACCGCGGGACAGGCATATGGCTACACCTTC
CASTAGQAYGYTF
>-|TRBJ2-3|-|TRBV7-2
TGTGCCAGCAGCTTAGCGCCGACTTACCTCGGCACAGATACGCAGTATTTT
CASSLAPTYLGTDTQYF
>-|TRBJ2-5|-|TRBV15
TGTGCCACCAGCAGTTGGCTGTATTCGGAGACCCAGTACTTC
CATSSWLYSETQYF
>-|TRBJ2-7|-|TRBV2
TGTGCCAGCACCCAATCGGAGGGACAGCCAAACGAGCAGTACTTC
CASTQSEGQPNEQYF
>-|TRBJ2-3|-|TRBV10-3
TGTGCCATCAGTTACAACACAGATACGCAGTATTTT
CAISYNTDTQYF
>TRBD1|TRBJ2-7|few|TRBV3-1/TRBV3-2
TGTGCCAGCAGCCCTCGAAGGGGGCTCGGCGAGCAGTACTTC
CASSPRRGLGEQYF